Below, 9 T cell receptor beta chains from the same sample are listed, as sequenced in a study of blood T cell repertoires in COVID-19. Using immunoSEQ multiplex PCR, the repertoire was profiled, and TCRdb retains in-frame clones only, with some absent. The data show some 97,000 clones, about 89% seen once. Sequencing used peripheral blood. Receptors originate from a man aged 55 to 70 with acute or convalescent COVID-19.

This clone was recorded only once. The CDR3 DNA reads TGTGCCAGTGAAGCCGAGACCCAGTACTTC. Its translation: CASEAETQYF. The chain combines TRBV2 with TRBJ2-5; D is unclear. CDR3 length: 10 amino acids. Germline values: CDR1 SNHLY, CDR2 FYNNEI. Between the trimmed V and J ends, which lost 9 bases and 5 bases, there was a span of 7 bases.

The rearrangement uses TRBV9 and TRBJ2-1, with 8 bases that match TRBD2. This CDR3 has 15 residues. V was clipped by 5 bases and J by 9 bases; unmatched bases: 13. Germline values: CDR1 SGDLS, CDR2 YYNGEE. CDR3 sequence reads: CASSLTPGLGAEQFF. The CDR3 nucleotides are TGTGCCAGCAGTCTTACACCGGGACTAGGAGCTGAGCAGTTCTTC.

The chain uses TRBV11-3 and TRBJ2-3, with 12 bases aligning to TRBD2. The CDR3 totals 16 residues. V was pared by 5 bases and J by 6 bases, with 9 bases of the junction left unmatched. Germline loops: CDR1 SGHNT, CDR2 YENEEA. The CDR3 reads CASSKQGLAGGDTQYF. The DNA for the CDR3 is TGTGCCAGCAGCAAACAGGGACTAGCGGGCGGGGATACGCAGTATTTT.

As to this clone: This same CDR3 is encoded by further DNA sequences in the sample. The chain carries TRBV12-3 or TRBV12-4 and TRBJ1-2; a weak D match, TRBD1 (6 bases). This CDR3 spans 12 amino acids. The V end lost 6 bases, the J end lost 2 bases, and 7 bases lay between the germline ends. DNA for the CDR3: TGTGCCAGCAGCCAGGGGAACTATGGCTACACCTTC. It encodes CASSQGNYGYTF.

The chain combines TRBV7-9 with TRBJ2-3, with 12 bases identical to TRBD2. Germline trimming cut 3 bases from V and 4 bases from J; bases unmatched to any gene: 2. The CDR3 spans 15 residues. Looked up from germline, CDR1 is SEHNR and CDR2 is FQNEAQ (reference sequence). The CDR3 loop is CASSFLAGGSDTQYF. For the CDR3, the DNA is TGTGCCAGCAGCTTTCTAGCGGGAGGGTCAGATACGCAGTATTTT. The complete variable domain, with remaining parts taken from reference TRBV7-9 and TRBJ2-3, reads DTGVSQNPRHKITKRGQNVTFRCDPISEHNRLYWYRQTLGQGPEFLTYFQNEAQLEKSRLLSDRFSAERPKGSFSTLEIQRTEQGDSAMYLCASSFLAGGSDTQYFGPGTRLTVL.

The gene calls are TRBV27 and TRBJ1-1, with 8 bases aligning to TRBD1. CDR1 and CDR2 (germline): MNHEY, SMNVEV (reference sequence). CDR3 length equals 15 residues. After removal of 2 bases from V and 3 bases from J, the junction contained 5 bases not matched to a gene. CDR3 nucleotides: TGTGCCAGCAGTTTAGGACAGGGTGCGTACACTGAAGCTTTCTTT. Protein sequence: CASSLGQGAYTEAFF.

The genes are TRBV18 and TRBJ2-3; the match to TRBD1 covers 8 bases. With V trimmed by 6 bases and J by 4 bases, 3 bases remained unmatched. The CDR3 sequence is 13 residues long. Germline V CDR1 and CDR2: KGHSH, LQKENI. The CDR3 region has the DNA TGTGCCAGCTCGACAGGGGCGGCAGATACGCAGTATTTT. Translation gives CASSTGAADTQYF.

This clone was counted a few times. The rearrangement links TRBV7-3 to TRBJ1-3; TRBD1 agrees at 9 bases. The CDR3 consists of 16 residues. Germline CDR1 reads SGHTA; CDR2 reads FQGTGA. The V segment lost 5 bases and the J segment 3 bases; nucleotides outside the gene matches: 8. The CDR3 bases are TGTGCCAGCAGCACACTGACAGGGGGTGGTGGAAACACCATATATTTT. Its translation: CASSTLTGGGGNTIYF.

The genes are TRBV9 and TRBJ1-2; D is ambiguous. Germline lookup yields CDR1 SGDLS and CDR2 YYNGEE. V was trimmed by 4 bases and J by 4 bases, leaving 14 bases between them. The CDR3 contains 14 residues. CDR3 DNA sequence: TGTGCCAGCAGCACTACCCAGGCGGGCTATGGCTACACCTTC. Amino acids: CASSTTQAGYGYTF.